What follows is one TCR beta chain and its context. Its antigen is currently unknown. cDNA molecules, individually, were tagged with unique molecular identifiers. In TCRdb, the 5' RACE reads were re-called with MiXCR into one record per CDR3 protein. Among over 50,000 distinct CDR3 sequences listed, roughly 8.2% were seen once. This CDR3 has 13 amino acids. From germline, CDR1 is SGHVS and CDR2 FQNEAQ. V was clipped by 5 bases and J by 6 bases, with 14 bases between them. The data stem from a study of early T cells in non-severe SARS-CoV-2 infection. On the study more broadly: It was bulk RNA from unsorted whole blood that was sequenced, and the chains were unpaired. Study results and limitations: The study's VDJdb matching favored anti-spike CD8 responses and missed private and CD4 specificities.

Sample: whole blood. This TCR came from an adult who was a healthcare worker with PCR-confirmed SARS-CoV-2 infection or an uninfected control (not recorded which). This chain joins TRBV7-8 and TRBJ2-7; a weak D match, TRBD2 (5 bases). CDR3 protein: CASSPSAGSEQYF. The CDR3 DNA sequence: TGTGCCAGCAGCCCGTCGGCGGGTAGCGAGCAGTACTTC.